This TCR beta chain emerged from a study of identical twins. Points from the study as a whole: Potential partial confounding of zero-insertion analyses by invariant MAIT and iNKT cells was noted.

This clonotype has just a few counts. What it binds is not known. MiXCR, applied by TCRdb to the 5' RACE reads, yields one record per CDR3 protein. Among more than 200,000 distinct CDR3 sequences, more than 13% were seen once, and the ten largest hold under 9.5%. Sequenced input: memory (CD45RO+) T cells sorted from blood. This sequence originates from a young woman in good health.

DNA of the CDR3: TGTGCCAGCAGCTTAAAGGGTTGGGGAGGCTACACCTTC. This codes for CASSLKGWGGYTF. The gene calls are TRBV11-2 and TRBJ1-2; D not certain. V lost 2 bases to trimming and J lost 8 bases, with 12 bases between them. The CDR3 has 13 amino acids. Germline loops: CDR1 SGHAT, CDR2 FQNNGV.